This T cell receptor (beta chain) was retrieved from a study of cytomegalovirus exposure and HLA in healthy donors. Germline-derived CDR1 and CDR2 are MNHEY and SMNVEV (reference sequence). The CDR3 has 15 residues. V was clipped by 6 bases and J by 4 bases; unmatched bases: 8. Study results and caveats: Most TCR sequences were uncommon, yet certain public TCRs appeared in many donors. In a later analysis, CMV-associated beta chains were mostly HLA-associated, it appeared. Follow-up analysis found HLA locus-dependent TCR association rates, highest for DRB1 and lowest for HLA-C.

For this clone: What it recognizes is unknown.

The PCR was carried out with 60 Vbeta primers and 13 Jbeta primers. Study processing details: There were about 80 million unique TCR beta chains by a later count, and 10 million to 12 million of them were shared. Repertoires were generated with immunoSEQ multiplex PCR, while TCRdb's copy carries only in-frame clones and drops some. That table is the source of V, J and clone size, and D and trimming were worked out from the DNA. Found here are about 190,000 clones, 84% of them singletons; the top ten hold around 3%. V and J are TRBV27 and TRBJ2-2, with 7 bases aligning to TRBD2. The receptor was derived from a woman between 50 and 59 years old in good health and CMV-seropositive. Sequencing used PBMCs. CDR3 loop: CASRPASGPTGELFF. For the CDR3, the DNA is TGTGCCAGCAGGCCCGCTAGCGGACCCACCGGGGAGCTGTTTTTT.